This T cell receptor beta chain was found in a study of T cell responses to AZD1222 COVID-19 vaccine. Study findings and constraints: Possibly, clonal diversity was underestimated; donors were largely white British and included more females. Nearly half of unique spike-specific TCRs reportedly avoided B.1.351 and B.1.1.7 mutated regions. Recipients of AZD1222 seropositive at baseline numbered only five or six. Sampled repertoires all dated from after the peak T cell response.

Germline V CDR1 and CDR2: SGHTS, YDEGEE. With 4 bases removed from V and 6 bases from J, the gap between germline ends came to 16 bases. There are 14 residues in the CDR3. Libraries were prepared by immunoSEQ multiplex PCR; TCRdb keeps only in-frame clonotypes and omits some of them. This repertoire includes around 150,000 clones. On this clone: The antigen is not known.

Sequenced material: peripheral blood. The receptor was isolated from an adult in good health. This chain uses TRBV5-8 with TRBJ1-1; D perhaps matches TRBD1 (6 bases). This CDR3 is CASSNSRGLAEAFF. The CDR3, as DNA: TGTGCCAGCAGCAATAGCAGGGGACTTGCTGAAGCTTTCTTT.